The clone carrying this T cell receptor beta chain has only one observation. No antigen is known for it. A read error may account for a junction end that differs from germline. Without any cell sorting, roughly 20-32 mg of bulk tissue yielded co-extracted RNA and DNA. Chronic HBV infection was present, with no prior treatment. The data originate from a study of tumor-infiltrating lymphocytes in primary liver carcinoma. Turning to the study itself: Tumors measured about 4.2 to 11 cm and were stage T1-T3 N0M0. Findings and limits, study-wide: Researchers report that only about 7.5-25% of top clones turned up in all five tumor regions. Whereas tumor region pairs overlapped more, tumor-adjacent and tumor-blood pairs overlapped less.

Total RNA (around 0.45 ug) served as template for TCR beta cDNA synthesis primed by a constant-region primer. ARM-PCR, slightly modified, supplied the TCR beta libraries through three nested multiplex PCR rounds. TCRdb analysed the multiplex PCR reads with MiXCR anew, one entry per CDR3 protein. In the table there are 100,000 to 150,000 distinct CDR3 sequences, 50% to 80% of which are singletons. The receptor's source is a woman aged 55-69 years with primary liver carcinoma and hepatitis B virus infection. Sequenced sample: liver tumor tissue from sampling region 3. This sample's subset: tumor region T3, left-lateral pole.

The CDR3 spells CSSSPDSRYREPFF. The CDR3 coding sequence is TGCTCCAGCAGTCCGGACTCGAGGTATAGGGAGCCGTTCTTC. The chain joins TRBV11-2 to TRBJ2-1; maybe TRBD2 (5 bases). Germline loops: CDR1 SGHAT, CDR2 FQNNGV. This CDR3 region has 14 residues.